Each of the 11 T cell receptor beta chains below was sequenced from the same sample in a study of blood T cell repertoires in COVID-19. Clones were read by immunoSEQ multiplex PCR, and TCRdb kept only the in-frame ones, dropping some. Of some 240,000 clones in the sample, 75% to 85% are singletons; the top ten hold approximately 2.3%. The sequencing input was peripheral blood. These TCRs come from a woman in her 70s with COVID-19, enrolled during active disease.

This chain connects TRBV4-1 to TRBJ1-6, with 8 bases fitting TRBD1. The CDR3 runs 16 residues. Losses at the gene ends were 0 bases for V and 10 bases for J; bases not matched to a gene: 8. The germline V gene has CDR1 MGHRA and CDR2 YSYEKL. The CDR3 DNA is TGCGCCAGCAGCCAAGACACGACAGGGGAATTGTCACCCCTCCACTTT. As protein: CASSQDTTGELSPLHF.

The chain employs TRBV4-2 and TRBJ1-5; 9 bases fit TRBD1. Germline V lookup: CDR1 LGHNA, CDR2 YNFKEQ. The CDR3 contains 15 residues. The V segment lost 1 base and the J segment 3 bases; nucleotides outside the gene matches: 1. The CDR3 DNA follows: TGTGCCAGCAGCCAAGGGACAGGGGCCAATCAGCCCCAGCATTTT. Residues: CASSQGTGANQPQHF.

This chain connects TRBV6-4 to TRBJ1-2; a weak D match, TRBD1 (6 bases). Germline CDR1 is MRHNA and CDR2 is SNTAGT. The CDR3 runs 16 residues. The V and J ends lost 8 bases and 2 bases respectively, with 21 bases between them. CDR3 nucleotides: TGTGCCAGCGTAGGGAAGTACAGGGACGGAAACTATGGCTACACCTTC. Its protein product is CASVGKYRDGNYGYTF.

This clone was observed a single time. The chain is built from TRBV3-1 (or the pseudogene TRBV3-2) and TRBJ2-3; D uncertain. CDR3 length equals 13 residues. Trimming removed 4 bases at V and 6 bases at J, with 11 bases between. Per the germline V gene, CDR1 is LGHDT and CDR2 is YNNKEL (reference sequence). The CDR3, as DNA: TGTGCCAGCAGCCCCCCGTCTGGCGATACGCAGTATTTT. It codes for CASSPPSGDTQYF.

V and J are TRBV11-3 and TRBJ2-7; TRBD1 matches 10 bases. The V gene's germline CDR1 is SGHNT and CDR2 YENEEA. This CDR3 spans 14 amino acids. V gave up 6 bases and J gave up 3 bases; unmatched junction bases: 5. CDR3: CASRSGTGVYEQYF. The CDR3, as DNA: TGTGCCAGCAGGTCCGGGACAGGGGTCTACGAGCAGTACTTC.

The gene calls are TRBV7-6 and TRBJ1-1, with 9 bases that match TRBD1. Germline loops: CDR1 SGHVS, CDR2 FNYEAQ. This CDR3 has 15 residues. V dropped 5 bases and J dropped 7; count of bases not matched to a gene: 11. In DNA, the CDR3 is TGTGCCAGCAGCGAAAGGAGGGACAGGGTTTTTGAAGCTTTCTTT. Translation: CASSERRDRVFEAFF.

As DNA, the CDR3 is TGTGCCAGTAGTATCCAACGGGAGATAGATACGCAGTATTTT. Protein product: CASSIQREIDTQYF. This sequence joins TRBV19 and TRBJ2-3; possibly TRBD2 for D (6 bases). The germline gives CDR1 LNHDA, CDR2 SQIVND (reference sequence). V lost 3 bases and J lost 5, with 12 bases in between. This CDR3 spans 14 amino acids.

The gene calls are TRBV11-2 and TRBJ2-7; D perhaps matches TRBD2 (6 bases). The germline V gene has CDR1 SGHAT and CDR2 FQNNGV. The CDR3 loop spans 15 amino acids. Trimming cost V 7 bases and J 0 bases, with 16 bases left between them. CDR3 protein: CASTRPLGGSYEQYF. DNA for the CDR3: TGTGCCAGCACGAGACCCCTCGGGGGCTCCTACGAGCAGTACTTC. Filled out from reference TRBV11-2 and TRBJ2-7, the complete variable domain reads EAGVAQSPRYKIIEKRQSVAFWCNPISGHATLYWYQQILGQGPKLLIQFQNNGVVDDSQLPKDRFSAERLKGVDSTLKIQPAKLEDSAVYLCASTRPLGGSYEQYFGPGTRLTVT.

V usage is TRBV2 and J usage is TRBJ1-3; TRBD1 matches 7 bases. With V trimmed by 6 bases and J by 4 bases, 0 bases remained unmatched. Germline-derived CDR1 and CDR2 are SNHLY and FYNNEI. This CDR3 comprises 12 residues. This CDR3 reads CASRGQGNTIYF. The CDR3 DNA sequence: TGTGCCAGCAGGGGACAGGGAAACACCATATATTTT.

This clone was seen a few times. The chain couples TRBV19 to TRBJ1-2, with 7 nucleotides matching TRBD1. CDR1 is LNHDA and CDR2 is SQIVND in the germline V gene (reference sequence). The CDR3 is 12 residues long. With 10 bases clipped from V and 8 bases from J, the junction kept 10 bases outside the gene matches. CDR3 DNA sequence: TGTGCCACCCACAGGGGAGGCTTAGGCTACACCTTC. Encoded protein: CATHRGGLGYTF.

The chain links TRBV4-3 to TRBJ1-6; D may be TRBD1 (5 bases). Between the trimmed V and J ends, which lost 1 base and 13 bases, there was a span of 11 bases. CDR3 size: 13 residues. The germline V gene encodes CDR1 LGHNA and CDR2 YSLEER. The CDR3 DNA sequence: TGCGCCAGCAGCCAAGTGCCGGGACTTCCCCTCCACTTT. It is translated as CASSQVPGLPLHF.